This record looks at one T cell receptor beta chain sequence and its context. The data are from a study of cytomegalovirus exposure and HLA in healthy donors. A multiplex PCR was run with 60 Vbeta primers and 13 Jbeta primers. The method was immunoSEQ multiplex PCR; TCRdb's version includes in-frame clones alone and lacks a portion of them. The sample records 95,000 to 100,000 clones, about 80% being singletons. CDR3 length: 14 amino acids. The V gene lost 3 bases and the J gene lost 7 bases, with 13 bases spanning the gap. Germline-derived CDR1 and CDR2 are LGHNA and YSLEER. This receptor was identified in a man aged 35 to 55 in good health and CMV-seronegative. Sequencing used PBMCs. The chain has TRBV4-3 and TRBJ1-5; D remains unclear. In DNA, the CDR3 is TGCGCCAGCAGCCAGATCATCGCAGAACAGCCCCAGCATTTT. This gives the protein CASSQIIAEQPQHF.